This T cell receptor (beta chain) came from a study of response to subunit inactivated influenza vaccine. Study conclusions and caveats: Authors suggested each seasonal flu vaccination may recruit only limited numbers of new T cells.

Via MiXCR, TCRdb re-called the RT-PCR reads, giving one row per CDR3 protein. The table shows about 310,000 distinct CDR3 sequences, with approximately 20% occurring only once. Germline assignment: CDR1 SEHNR and CDR2 FQNEAQ (reference sequence). Trimming cost V 5 bases and J 8 bases, with 12 bases left between them. The CDR3 covers 13 residues. This clonotype was seen a few times. What it recognizes is unknown. The V gene is TRBV7-9, the J gene TRBJ1-4; D unclear. This TCR came from a man between 50 and 69 years old who received an inactivated influenza vaccine. The material was PBMCs from blood, obtained less than 22 months after vaccination. CDR3 region: CASSQLGREKLFF. The CDR3 DNA is TGTGCCAGCAGCCAGTTGGGTCGCGAAAAACTGTTTTTT.